These 21 T cell receptor beta chains came from one sample sequenced in a study of tumor-infiltrating lymphocytes in primary liver carcinoma. The template, about 550 ng total RNA, yielded TCR beta cDNA made with a constant-region primer. Libraries covering TCR beta were generated through three nested multiplex PCR rounds (using a slightly modified ARM-PCR). TRBV1-TRBV30 forward primers paired with a C-beta reverse primer were used in the first two PCR rounds, which ran 9 to 10 cycles each. In TCRdb, the multiplex PCR reads were re-called with MiXCR into one record per CDR3 protein. The sample has 40,000 or so distinct CDR3 sequences, roughly 74% seen once; the top ten hold around 40%. The roughly 19-32 mg bulk tissue piece was not sorted before simultaneous RNA and DNA extraction. The material sequenced was tumor-adjacent normal liver tissue. Receptors originate from a woman aged 25 to 39 with primary liver carcinoma and hepatitis B virus infection.

The CDR3 nucleotides are TGTGCCAGCAGTTCCTTCATAGGGGCAAATGAGCAGTTCTTC. Translated: CASSSFIGANEQFF. The rearrangement joins TRBV6-2 or TRBV6-3 to TRBJ2-1, with D maybe TRBD1 (5 bases). V shed 4 bases and J shed 7 bases, with 14 bases lying between them. CDR3 length equals 14 residues. Per the germline V gene, CDR1 is MNHEY and CDR2 is SVGEGT.

On this clonotype: Relative to the germline gene, one junction end is altered; a read error may explain this. This chain joins TRBV11-2 and TRBJ2-1; D perhaps matches TRBD2 (5 bases). The V gene's germline CDR1 is SGHAT and CDR2 FQNNGV. The CDR3 totals 16 residues. CDR3 sequence: CASSLPKARGLNEQLF. For the CDR3, the DNA is TGTGCCAGCAGCCTCCCAAAAGCGAGAGGGCTCAATGAGCAGCTCTTC.

On this clonotype itself: A much larger clonotype is one base distant, so this may be a read error. V usage is TRBV7-9 and J usage is TRBJ2-7, with D hard to call. Germline loops: CDR1 SEHNR, CDR2 FQNEAQ (reference sequence). The CDR3 totals 13 residues. The CDR3 is CASSLDPSYEEYF. CDR3 in DNA: TGTGCCAGCAGCTTAGACCCATCCTACGAGGAGTACTTC.

A remark on this clonotype: One end of the junction varies from germline; a read error may be responsible. The chain joins TRBV11-2 to TRBJ2-3; D ambiguous. The CDR3 totals 11 residues. Per germline, CDR1 SGHAT and CDR2 FQNNGV. The CDR3 reads CANSCADTQYF. As DNA, the CDR3 is TGTGCCAACAGCTGCGCAGATACGCAGTATTTT. Full variable domain (remainder filled in from reference TRBV11-2 and TRBJ2-3): EAGVAQSPRYKIIEKRQSVAFWCNPISGHATLYWYQQILGQGPKLLIQFQNNGVVDDSQLPKDRFSAERLKGVDSTLKIQPAKLEDSAVYLCANSCADTQYFGPGTRLTVL.

A remark on this clonotype: At one boundary the junction diverges from the germline segment, which might be a read error. The chain is built from TRBV6-1 and TRBJ2-1, with D possibly TRBD2 on 6 matching bases. The germline CDR1 and CDR2 sequences are MNHNS and SASEGT. This CDR3 has 14 amino acids. The CDR3 here is CASRRGGIAPEQLF. CDR3 coding DNA: TGTGCCAGCAGGAGGGGCGGGATCGCCCCCGAGCAGTTGTTC.

A remark on this clonotype: The germline gene is not matched at one end of the junction; a read error may be the cause. The rearrangement joins TRBV4-2 to TRBJ2-2; the D gene could be TRBD1 or TRBD2 (5 bases each). Per the germline V gene, CDR1 is LGHNA and CDR2 is YNFKEQ. There are 15 residues in the CDR3. CDR3 DNA: TGTGCCTGCAGCTCTCTAACTAGTGGGGCCGGGGAGCTGTCTTTT. This gives the protein CACSSLTSGAGELSF.

In the case of this clonotype: No conserved phenylalanine or tryptophan is present at the end of the CDR3, so a read error is the likely explanation. This chain links TRBV7-8 with TRBJ2-3, with D tentatively TRBD2 (5 bases). CDR3 length equals 16 residues. Trimming shortened V by 5 bases and J by 6 bases, and 21 bases separated the two germline ends. Germline V lookup: CDR1 SGHVS, CDR2 FQNEAQ. Here the CDR3 reads CASSVGAEGPGDTQYS. Here the CDR3 DNA reads TGTGCCAGCAGCGTAGGAGCGGAAGGGCCTGGTGATACGCAGTATTCT.

The chain links TRBV11-3 to TRBJ2-2; D possibly corresponds to TRBD1 (6 bases). The length of the CDR3 is 13 residues. The germline gives CDR1 SGHNT, CDR2 YENEEA. V lost 5 bases and J 12 bases, leaving 16 bases between the germline ends. The CDR3 nucleotides are TGTGCCAGCAGCACCACAGGGACCGGTAAGCTGTTTTTT. Translation gives CASSTTGTGKLFF.

This clonotype appeared a few times. This may be a read error, as it is one base from a much larger clone. This chain links TRBV6-6 with TRBJ2-2, with 8 bases matching TRBD2. Germline-derived CDR1 and CDR2 are MNHNY and SVGAGI (reference sequence). The CDR3 runs 20 residues. This CDR3 is CASSYNPESGSFPNTGEPFF. CDR3 coding DNA: TGTGCCAGCAGTTACAACCCCGAGAGCGGGAGTTTCCCGAACACCGGGGAGCCGTTTTTT.

This clonotype appeared a few times. A much bigger clone sits one base away, suggesting this may be a read error. The V gene is TRBV6-2 or TRBV6-3, the J gene TRBJ2-7; D may match TRBD1 or TRBD2 (5 bases each). Per germline, CDR1 MNHEY and CDR2 SVGEGT. The CDR3 covers 13 residues. The CDR3 DNA follows: TGTGCCAGCTTGGGGGAACCCTTCTACGAGCAGCACTTC. It codes for CASLGEPFYEQHF.

Of note for this clonotype: The junction and the germline gene differ at one end; a read error may be behind it. J is TRBJ2-1 and V is TRBV6-1; 7 bases are a match to TRBD2. The germline gives CDR1 MNHNS, CDR2 SASEGT. The CDR3 consists of 14 residues. The CDR3 sequence is CASRRGGSSPEQFF. CDR3 sequence (DNA): TGTGCTAGCAGGAGGGGCGGGAGCTCCCCCGAGCAGTTCTTC.

Concerning this clonotype itself: One end of the junction does not line up with germline, which may come from a read error. The rearrangement joins TRBV11-2 to TRBJ2-3, with D tentatively TRBD2 (6 bases). The CDR3 contains 14 residues. Per germline, CDR1 SGHAT and CDR2 FQNNGV. The CDR3 nucleotides read TGTGCCGGCAGCTTCAGGCGGGGCACAGATACGCACTGTTTT. Its translation: CAGSFRRGTDTHCF.

About this clonotype: This may stem from a read error, because a much larger clone lies one nucleotide away. This chain joins TRBV7-9 and TRBJ1-4; 9 nucleotides align to TRBD1. Per the germline V gene, CDR1 is SEHNR and CDR2 is FQNEAQ (reference sequence). This CDR3 region has 17 residues. The CDR3 spells CASSLARTGATNEKLLF. In DNA form, the CDR3 reads TGTGCCAGCAGCTTAGCGCGGACAGGGGCAACTAATGAAAAACTGCTTTTT. The complete variable domain, with remaining parts taken from reference TRBV7-9 and TRBJ1-4, reads DTGVSQNPRHKITKRGQNVTFRCDPISEHNRLYWYRQTLGQGPEFLTYFQNEAQLEKSRLLSDRFSAERPKGSFSTLEIQRTEQGDSAMYLCASSLARTGATNEKLLFGSGTQLSVL.

As concerns this clonotype: The missing conserved phenylalanine or tryptophan at the end of this CDR3 makes a read error likely. The DNA is omitted, as the CDR3 cannot be located on it reliably, and the CDR3 follows TCRdb's listing. This sequence joins TRBV6-2 or TRBV6-3 and TRBJ2-6. The CDR3 is 15 residues long, counting both termini. Germline V gene data show CDR1 as MNHEY and CDR2 as SVGEGT. CDR3 sequence reads: CASSFQDSGANVLTV.

This clonotype was recorded at least ten times. With a much larger clone just one base away, this may be a read error. J is TRBJ2-1 and V is TRBV10-3; weak D call: TRBD2 (5 bases). The CDR3 is 16 amino acids. Per germline, CDR1 ENHRY and CDR2 SYGVKD. V lost 0 bases to trimming and J lost 3 bases, with 12 bases between them. This CDR3 is CAISESMVGDYNEQFF. The CDR3 bases are TGTGCCATCAGTGAGTCGATGGTGGGAGACTACAATGAGCAGTTCTTC.

The chain carries TRBV20-1 and TRBJ1-1; 10 positions agree with TRBD1. The germline V gene has CDR1 DFQATT and CDR2 SNEGSKA (reference sequence). Trimming cost V 4 bases and J 4 bases; bases outside gene matches: 12. CDR3 size: 16 residues. The CDR3 spells CSANARDRGSGTEAFF. DNA for the CDR3: TGCAGTGCTAACGCCCGGGACAGGGGAAGTGGCACTGAAGCTTTCTTT.

Concerning this clonotype: Lacking the conserved final phenylalanine or tryptophan, this CDR3 likely reflects a read error. The DNA is left out, because the CDR3 cannot be placed on it with certainty; the CDR3 is given as TCRdb lists it. The rearrangement joins TRBV29-1 to TRBJ2-1; whether TRBD2, the table's D call, matches the DNA was not checked. Germline lookup yields CDR1 SQVTM and CDR2 ANQGSEA. 14 amino acids form the CDR3, both terminal residues included. CDR3 protein: CSLTGLAGNNEQLS.

This clonotype has ten or more counts. The chain uses TRBV15 and TRBJ2-7; 8 bases map to TRBD1. Losses at the gene ends were 3 bases for V and 1 base for J; bases not matched to a gene: 2. Germline CDR1 and CDR2: LNHNV and YYDKDF (reference sequence). The CDR3 sequence is 14 residues long. CDR3 sequence (DNA): TGTGCCACCAGCAGCGGGACAGGTTCCTACGAGCAGTACTTC. Translation gives CATSSGTGSYEQYF.

With regard to this clonotype: No conserved phenylalanine or tryptophan ends this CDR3, so it is likely a read error. The chain links TRBV6-2 or TRBV6-3 to TRBJ2-5; D is possibly TRBD2 (5 bases). Germline CDR1 MNHEY, CDR2 SVGEGT. The CDR3 has 12 residues. CDR3 sequence reads: CTSGKGKETQYS. CDR3 in DNA: TGTACCAGCGGAAAGGGTAAAGAGACCCAGTACTCC.

The gene calls are TRBV6-6 and TRBJ2-3; TRBD2 agrees at 9 bases. The CDR3 runs 16 residues. The trim removed 2 bases at V and 4 bases at J, leaving 7 bases unmatched. The germline V gene encodes CDR1 MNHNY and CDR2 SVGAGI (reference sequence). Here the CDR3 DNA reads TGTGCCAGCAGTTACACGCGGGCGGGAGGGCCAGATACGCAGTATTTT. Translating gives CASSYTRAGGPDTQYF.

Regarding this clonotype: Relative to the germline gene, one junction end is altered; a read error may explain this. The chain couples TRBV6-1 to TRBJ2-7; D not certain. The CDR3 runs 15 residues. Germline V gene lookup returns CDR1 MNHNS and CDR2 SASEGT. The CDR3 spells CASSEWQDPSYEQYF. The CDR3 DNA follows: TGTGCCAGCAGTGAATGGCAAGACCCTTCCTATGAGCAGTACTTC.